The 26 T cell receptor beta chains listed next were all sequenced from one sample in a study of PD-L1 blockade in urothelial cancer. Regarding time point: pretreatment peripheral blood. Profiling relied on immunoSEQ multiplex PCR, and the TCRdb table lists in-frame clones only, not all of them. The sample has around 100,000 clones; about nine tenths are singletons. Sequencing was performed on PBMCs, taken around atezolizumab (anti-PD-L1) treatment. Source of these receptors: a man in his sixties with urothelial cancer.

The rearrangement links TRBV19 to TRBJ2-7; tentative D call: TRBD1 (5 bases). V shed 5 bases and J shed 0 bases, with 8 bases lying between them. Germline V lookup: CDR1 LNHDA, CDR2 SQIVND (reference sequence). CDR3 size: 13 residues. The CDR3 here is CASSVDTSYEQYF. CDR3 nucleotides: TGTGCCAGTAGTGTGGACACCTCCTACGAGCAGTACTTC. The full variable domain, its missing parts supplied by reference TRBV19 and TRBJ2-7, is DGGITQSPKYLFRKEGQNVTLSCEQNLNHDAMYWYRQDPGQGLRLIYYSQIVNDFQKGDIAEGYSVSREKKESFPLTVTSAQKNPTAFYLCASSVDTSYEQYFGPGTRLTVT.

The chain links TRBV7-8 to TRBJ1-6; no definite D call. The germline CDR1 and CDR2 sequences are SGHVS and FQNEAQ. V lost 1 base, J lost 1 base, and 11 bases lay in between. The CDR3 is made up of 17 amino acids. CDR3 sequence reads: CASSLELRESYNSPLHF. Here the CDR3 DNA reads TGTGCCAGCAGCTTAGAGCTGCGGGAATCCTATAATTCACCCCTCCACTTT.

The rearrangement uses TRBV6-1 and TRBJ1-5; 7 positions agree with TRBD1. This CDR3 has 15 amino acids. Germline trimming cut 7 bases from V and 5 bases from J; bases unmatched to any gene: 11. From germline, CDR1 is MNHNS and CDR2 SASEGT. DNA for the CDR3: TGTGCCAGCACTTTTGACAGGGCGACGGATCAGCCCCAGCATTTT. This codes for CASTFDRATDQPQHF.

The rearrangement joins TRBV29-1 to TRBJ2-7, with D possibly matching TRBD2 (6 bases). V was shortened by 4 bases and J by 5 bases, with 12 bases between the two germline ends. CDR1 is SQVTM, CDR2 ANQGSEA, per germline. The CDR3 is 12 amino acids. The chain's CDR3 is CSVGGGGHEQYF. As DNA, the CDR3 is TGCAGCGTTGGGGGAGGAGGCCACGAGCAGTACTTC.

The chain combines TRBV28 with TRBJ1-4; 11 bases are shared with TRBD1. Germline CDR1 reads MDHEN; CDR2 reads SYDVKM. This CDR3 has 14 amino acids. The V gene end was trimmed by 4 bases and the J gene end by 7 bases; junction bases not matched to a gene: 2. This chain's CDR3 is CASSSGQGVEKLFF. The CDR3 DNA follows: TGTGCCAGCAGTTCGGGACAGGGGGTTGAAAAACTGTTTTTT.

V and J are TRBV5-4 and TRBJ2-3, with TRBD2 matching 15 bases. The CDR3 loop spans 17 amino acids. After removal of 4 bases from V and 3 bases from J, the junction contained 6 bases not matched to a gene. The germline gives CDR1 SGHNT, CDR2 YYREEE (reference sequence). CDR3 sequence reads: CASSSIGTSGGTDTQYF. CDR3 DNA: TGTGCCAGCAGCAGTATTGGGACTAGCGGGGGGACAGATACGCAGTATTTT.

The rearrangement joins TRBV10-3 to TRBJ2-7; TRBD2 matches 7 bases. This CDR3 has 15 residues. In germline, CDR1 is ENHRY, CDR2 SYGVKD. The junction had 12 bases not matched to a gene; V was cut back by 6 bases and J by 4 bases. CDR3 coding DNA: TGTGCCATCAGCGGCGGAGCGGGAAATTCTTACGAGCAGTACTTC. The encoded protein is CAISGGAGNSYEQYF.

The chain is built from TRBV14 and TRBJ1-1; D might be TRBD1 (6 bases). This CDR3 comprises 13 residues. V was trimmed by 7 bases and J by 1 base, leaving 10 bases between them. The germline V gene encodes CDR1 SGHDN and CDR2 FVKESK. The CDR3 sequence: CASMSRGNTEAFF. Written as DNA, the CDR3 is TGTGCCAGCATGTCCAGGGGGAACACTGAAGCTTTCTTT.

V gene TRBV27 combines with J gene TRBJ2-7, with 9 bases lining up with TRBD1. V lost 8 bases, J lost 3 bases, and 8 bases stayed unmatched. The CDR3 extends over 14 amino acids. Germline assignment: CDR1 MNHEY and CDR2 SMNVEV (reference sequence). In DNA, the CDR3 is TGTGCCAGCGTCGGACAGGGGAGCGTCTACGAGCAGTACTTC. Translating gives CASVGQGSVYEQYF.

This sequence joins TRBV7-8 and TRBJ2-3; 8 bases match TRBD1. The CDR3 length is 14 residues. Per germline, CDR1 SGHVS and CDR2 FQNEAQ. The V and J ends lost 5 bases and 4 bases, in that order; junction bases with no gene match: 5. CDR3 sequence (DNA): TGTGCCAGCAGCGTCGGACAGGGAGCAGATACGCAGTATTTT. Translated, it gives CASSVGQGADTQYF.

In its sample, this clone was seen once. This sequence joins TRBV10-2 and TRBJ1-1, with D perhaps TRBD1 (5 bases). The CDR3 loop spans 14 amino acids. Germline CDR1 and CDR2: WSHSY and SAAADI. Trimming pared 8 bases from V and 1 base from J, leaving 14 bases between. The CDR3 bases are TGCGCCAGCGGGGCCCATAATGCGAACACTGAAGCTTTCTTT. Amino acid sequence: CASGAHNANTEAFF.

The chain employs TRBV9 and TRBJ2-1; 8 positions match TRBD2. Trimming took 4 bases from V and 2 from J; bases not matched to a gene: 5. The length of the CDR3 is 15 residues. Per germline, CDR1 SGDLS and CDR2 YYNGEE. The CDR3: CASSPSGGTYNEQFF. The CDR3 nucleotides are TGTGCCAGCAGCCCAAGCGGGGGAACCTACAATGAGCAGTTCTTC.

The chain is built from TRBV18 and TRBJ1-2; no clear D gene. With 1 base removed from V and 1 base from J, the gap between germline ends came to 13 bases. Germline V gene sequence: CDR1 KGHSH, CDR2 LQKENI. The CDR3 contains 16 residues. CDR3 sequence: CASSPHPLGDNYGYTF. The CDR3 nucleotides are TGTGCCAGCTCACCACATCCCCTCGGGGATAACTATGGCTACACCTTC.

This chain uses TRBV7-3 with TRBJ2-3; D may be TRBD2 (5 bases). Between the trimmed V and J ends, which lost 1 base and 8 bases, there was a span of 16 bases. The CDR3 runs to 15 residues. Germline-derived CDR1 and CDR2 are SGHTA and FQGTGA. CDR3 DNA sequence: TGTGCCAGCAGCTTAAGTACAGCGGAGACTTTTACGCAGTATTTT. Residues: CASSLSTAETFTQYF. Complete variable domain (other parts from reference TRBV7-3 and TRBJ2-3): GAGVSQTPSNKVTEKGKYVELRCDPISGHTALYWYRQSLGQGPEFLIYFQGTGAADDSGLPNDRFFAVRPEGSVSTLKIQRTERGDSAVYLCASSLSTAETFTQYFGPGTRLTVL.

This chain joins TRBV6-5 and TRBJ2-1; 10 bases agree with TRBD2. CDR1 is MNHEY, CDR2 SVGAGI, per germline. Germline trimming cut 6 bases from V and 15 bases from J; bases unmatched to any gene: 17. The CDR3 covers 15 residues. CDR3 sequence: CASSLGPSGSQGGFF. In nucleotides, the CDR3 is TGTGCCAGCAGCCTCGGCCCTAGCGGGAGTCAGGGGGGGTTCTTC.

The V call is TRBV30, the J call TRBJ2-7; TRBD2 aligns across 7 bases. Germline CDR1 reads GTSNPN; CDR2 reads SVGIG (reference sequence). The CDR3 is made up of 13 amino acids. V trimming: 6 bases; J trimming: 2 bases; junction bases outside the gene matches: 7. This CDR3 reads CACEGTTPYEQYF. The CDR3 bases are TGTGCCTGCGAGGGGACTACCCCCTACGAGCAGTACTTC.

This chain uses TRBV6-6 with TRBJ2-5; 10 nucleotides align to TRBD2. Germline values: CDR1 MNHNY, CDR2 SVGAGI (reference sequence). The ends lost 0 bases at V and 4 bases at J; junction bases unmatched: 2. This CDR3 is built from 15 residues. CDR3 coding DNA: TGTGCCAGCAGTTACTCCAGCGGGGGGGGAGAGACCCAGTACTTC. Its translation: CASSYSSGGGETQYF.

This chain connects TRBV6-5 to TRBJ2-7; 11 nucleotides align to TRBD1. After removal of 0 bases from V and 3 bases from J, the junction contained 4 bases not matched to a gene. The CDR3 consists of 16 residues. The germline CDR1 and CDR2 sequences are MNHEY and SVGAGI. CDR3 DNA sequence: TGTGCCAGCAGTTACTCCGGGACAGGGGGAAACTACGAGCAGTACTTC. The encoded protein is CASSYSGTGGNYEQYF.

Written as DNA, the CDR3 is TGTGCCAGCAGCGCGCCCCGACGGGGGTTCTCTGGAAACACCATATATTTT. Its protein product is CASSAPRRGFSGNTIYF. The chain carries TRBV11-3 and TRBJ1-3, with a tentative D call TRBD1 (5 bases). CDR3 length: 17 residues. Deletions cut 5 bases from V and 0 bases from J, with 17 bases between. Per germline, CDR1 SGHNT and CDR2 YENEEA. Complete variable domain (other parts from reference TRBV11-3 and TRBJ1-3): EAGVVQSPRYKIIEKKQPVAFWCNPISGHNTLYWYLQNLGQGPELLIRYENEEAVDDSQLPKDRFSAERLKGVDSTLKIQPAELGDSAVYLCASSAPRRGFSGNTIYFGEGSWLTVV.

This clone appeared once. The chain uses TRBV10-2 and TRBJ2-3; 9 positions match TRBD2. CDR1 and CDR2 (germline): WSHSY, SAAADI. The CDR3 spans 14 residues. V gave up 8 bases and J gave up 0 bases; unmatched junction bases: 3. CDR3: CASGLAGSTDTQYF. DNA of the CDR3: TGCGCCAGCGGCCTAGCGGGGAGCACAGATACGCAGTATTTT.

The CDR3, as DNA: TGTGCCGCTAGGGGACAGGGAATCAATCAGCCCCAGCATTTT. It is translated as CAARGQGINQPQHF. This sequence joins TRBV6-5 and TRBJ1-5; TRBD1 matches 9 bases. This CDR3 is built from 14 residues. Germline-derived CDR1 and CDR2 are MNHEY and SVGAGI. Unmatched junction bases numbered 8, after V lost 11 bases and J lost 3 bases.

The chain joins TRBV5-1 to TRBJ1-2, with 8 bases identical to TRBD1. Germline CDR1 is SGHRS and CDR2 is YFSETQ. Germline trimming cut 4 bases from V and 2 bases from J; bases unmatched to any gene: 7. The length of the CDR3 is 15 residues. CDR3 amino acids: CASSTGTGNNYGYTF. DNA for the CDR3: TGCGCCAGCAGCACCGGGACAGGCAACAACTATGGCTACACCTTC.

CDR3 in amino acids: CAISERGGYQETQYF. As DNA, the CDR3 is TGTGCCATCAGTGAGCGGGGGGGGTACCAAGAGACCCAGTACTTC. This rearrangement joins TRBV10-3 to TRBJ2-5; 8 nucleotides agree with TRBD2. The length of the CDR3 is 15 residues. Germline V gene data show CDR1 as ENHRY and CDR2 as SYGVKD. V gave up 2 bases and J gave up 0 bases; unmatched junction bases: 2.

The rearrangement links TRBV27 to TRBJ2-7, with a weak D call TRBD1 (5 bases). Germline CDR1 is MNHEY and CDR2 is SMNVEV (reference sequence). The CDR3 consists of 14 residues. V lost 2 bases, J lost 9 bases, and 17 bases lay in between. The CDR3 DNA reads TGTGCCAGCAGTTTAAGGGCAGGGTCCTACTTGCAGTACTTC. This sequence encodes CASSLRAGSYLQYF.

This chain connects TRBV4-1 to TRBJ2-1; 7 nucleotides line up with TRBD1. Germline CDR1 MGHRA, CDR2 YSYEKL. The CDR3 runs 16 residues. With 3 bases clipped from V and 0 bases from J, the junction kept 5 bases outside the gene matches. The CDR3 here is CASSQKQGSSYNEQFF. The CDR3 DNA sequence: TGCGCCAGCAGCCAGAAACAGGGGAGCTCCTACAATGAGCAGTTCTTC.

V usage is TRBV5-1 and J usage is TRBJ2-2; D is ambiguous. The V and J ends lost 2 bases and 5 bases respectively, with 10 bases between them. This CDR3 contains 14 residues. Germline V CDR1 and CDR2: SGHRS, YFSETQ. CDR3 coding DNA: TGCGCCAGCAGCTTTAACAAGAAAACCGGGGAGCTGTTTTTT. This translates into CASSFNKKTGELFF.